The 30 T cell receptor beta chains reported below all come from one sample, sequenced in a study of blood T cell repertoires in COVID-19. Assay used: immunoSEQ multiplex PCR; TCRdb lists only in-frame clones, some missing. The table has some 220,000 clones, approximately 80% seen once. Sample: peripheral blood. Source of these receptors: a man aged 45 to 65 with active or convalescent COVID-19.

The gene calls are TRBV6-1 and TRBJ2-7, with unresolved D. Germline V CDR1 and CDR2: MNHNS, SASEGT. The CDR3 sequence is 13 residues long. The V end was cut by 3 bases, the J end by 2 bases, with 8 bases between. The DNA of the CDR3 is TGTGCCAGCAGTGATTTTCTAGCCTACGAGCAGTACTTC. As protein: CASSDFLAYEQYF.

The J gene is TRBJ2-1, the V gene TRBV4-1; 11 positions agree with TRBD2. Germline V CDR1 and CDR2: MGHRA, YSYEKL. CDR3 length equals 17 residues. The V segment lost 4 bases and the J segment 0 bases; nucleotides outside the gene matches: 5. CDR3 amino acids: CASSPTSGDHSYNEQFF. The CDR3 DNA sequence: TGCGCCAGCAGCCCGACTAGCGGGGACCACTCCTACAATGAGCAGTTCTTC.

The V and J genes are TRBV7-9 and TRBJ2-2; D unresolved. Germline values: CDR1 SEHNR, CDR2 FQNEAQ (reference sequence). The CDR3 contains 16 residues. Trimming removed 2 bases at V and 7 bases at J, with 17 bases between. This CDR3 reads CASSLMRGPSVGELFF. The DNA for the CDR3 is TGTGCCAGCAGCTTAATGCGAGGCCCCTCGGTCGGGGAGCTGTTTTTT.

This sequence joins TRBV7-2 and TRBJ2-7; possible D gene TRBD1, 6 bases. This CDR3 has 15 amino acids. V lost 2 bases to trimming and J lost 3 bases, with 14 bases between them. Per germline, CDR1 SGHTA and CDR2 FQGNSA. Here the CDR3 DNA reads TGTGCCAGCAGCTTATTGGTGGGGGCCCGCTACGAGCAGTACTTC. Amino acid sequence: CASSLLVGARYEQYF.

The rearrangement joins TRBV11-1 to TRBJ2-3, with D tentatively TRBD1 (6 bases). Germline V gives CDR1 SGHAT, CDR2 FQDESV (reference sequence). V dropped 0 bases and J dropped 4 bases, with 17 bases sitting between them. This CDR3 has 17 amino acids. CDR3 bases: TGTGCCAGCAGCTTAGCTTTGGGACACCCGGGCGCAGATACGCAGTATTTT. It codes for CASSLALGHPGADTQYF.

The chain has TRBV6-5 and TRBJ1-5; D might be TRBD1 (5 bases). Trimming stripped 0 bases from V and 7 bases from J, with 13 bases between. Germline loops: CDR1 MNHEY, CDR2 SVGAGI. The length of the CDR3 is 15 residues. The CDR3 DNA is TGTGCCAGCAGTTACTCGGCGGGGGGAGGACAGCCCCAGCATTTT. It yields the protein CASSYSAGGGQPQHF.

Here the CDR3 reads CASKGGRFDGELFF. As DNA, the CDR3 is TGTGCCAGCAAGGGGGGGAGGTTTGACGGGGAGCTGTTTTTT. This sequence joins TRBV27 and TRBJ2-2; a possible D gene is TRBD2 (7 bases). The CDR3 has 14 residues. In germline, CDR1 is MNHEY, CDR2 SMNVEV (reference sequence). Between the trimmed V and J ends, which lost 7 bases and 7 bases, there was a span of 16 bases.

This clone was counted a single time. The chain joins TRBV11-3 to TRBJ2-5, with D tentatively TRBD2 (6 bases). This CDR3 is built from 13 residues. Trimming removed 1 base from V and 5 bases from J, with 8 bases in between. The germline CDR1 and CDR2 sequences are SGHNT and YENEEA. CDR3 nucleotide sequence: TGTGCCAGCAGCTTAGCCCGGGGGGAGACCCAGTACTTC. It yields the protein CASSLARGETQYF.

V usage is TRBV6-5 and J usage is TRBJ2-2, with D perhaps TRBD2 (6 bases). This CDR3 has 15 amino acids. V lost 6 bases and J 7 bases, leaving 18 bases between the germline ends. Germline CDR1 is MNHEY and CDR2 is SVGAGI. The CDR3 DNA follows: TGTGCCAGCAGGCCGGGACGGAGGGTCATCGGGGAGCTGTTTTTT. It specifies CASRPGRRVIGELFF.

At least ten counts were recorded for this clone. This sequence joins TRBV5-4 and TRBJ1-2; 7 positions agree with TRBD1. The germline V gene encodes CDR1 SGHNT and CDR2 YYREEE (reference sequence). J lost 3 bases, V lost 4 bases, and 9 bases had no gene match. The CDR3 runs to 15 residues. CDR3 loop: CASSEGQTIYYGYTF. CDR3 nucleotides: TGTGCCAGCAGCGAGGGACAGACAATCTACTATGGCTACACCTTC. Filled out from reference TRBV5-4 and TRBJ1-2, the complete variable domain reads ETGVTQSPTHLIKTRGQQVTLRCSSQSGHNTVSWYQQALGQGPQFIFQYYREEENGRGNFPPRFSGLQFPNYSSELNVNALELDDSALYLCASSEGQTIYYGYTFGSGTRLTVV.

The chain couples TRBV27 to TRBJ1-2; D not resolved. The V end was cut by 6 bases, the J end by 3 bases, with 11 bases between. Germline CDR1 and CDR2: MNHEY and SMNVEV (reference sequence). The CDR3 spans 13 residues. CDR3 protein: CASRASGYYGYTF. CDR3 coding DNA: TGTGCCAGCAGGGCCTCAGGTTACTATGGCTACACCTTC.

The chain uses TRBV7-3 and TRBJ1-5; perhaps TRBD1 as D (6 bases). CDR3 length: 14 amino acids. Germline V lookup: CDR1 SGHTA, CDR2 FQGTGA. Trimming left V 5 bases short and J 8 bases short, with 16 bases between. This chain's CDR3 is CASSRDGPGEPQHF. In nucleotides, the CDR3 is TGTGCCAGCAGCCGGGACGGGCCAGGGGAGCCCCAGCATTTT.

The chain couples TRBV7-2 to TRBJ1-5; a weak D match, TRBD1 (6 bases). The CDR3 has 14 residues. V was shortened by 2 bases and J by 6 bases, with 11 bases between the two germline ends. Germline assignment: CDR1 SGHTA and CDR2 FQGNSA. The CDR3 is CASSLKGGVQPQHF. The CDR3 nucleotides are TGTGCCAGCAGCTTAAAGGGGGGGGTTCAGCCCCAGCATTTT.

In its sample, this clone was seen once. The chain joins TRBV9 to TRBJ2-1, with 12 bases lining up with TRBD1. Germline trimming cut 4 bases from V and 8 bases from J; bases unmatched to any gene: 7. CDR1 and CDR2 (germline): SGDLS, YYNGEE. The CDR3 extends over 15 amino acids. In DNA form, the CDR3 reads TGTGCCAGCAGCATAGGGACAGGGGGCCCCCATGAGCAGTTCTTC. Translated: CASSIGTGGPHEQFF.

Comment on this clone: The junction departs from germline at one end; a sequencing error may be responsible. This rearrangement joins TRBV7-7 to TRBJ2-5, with a possible D match to TRBD2 (5 bases). This CDR3 spans 15 amino acids. Germline V gene data show CDR1 as SSHAT and CDR2 as FNYEAQ (reference sequence). The CDR3 region is CASSLAQGRRETQYF. The DNA of the CDR3 is TGTGCTAGCAGCTTAGCACAAGGCAGGAGGGAGACCCAGTACTTC.

The chain joins TRBV6-2 or TRBV6-3 to TRBJ1-2; D remains ambiguous. Germline loops: CDR1 MNHEY, CDR2 SVGEGT. V lost 0 bases, J lost 0 bases, and 8 bases lay in between. The CDR3 spans 15 residues. CDR3: CASSYSRYTNYGYTF. The CDR3 DNA sequence: TGTGCCAGCAGTTACTCTCGGTATACTAACTATGGCTACACCTTC.

The V gene is TRBV20-1, the J gene TRBJ2-3; the D gene is possibly TRBD2 (5 bases). Germline CDR1 DFQATT, CDR2 SNEGSKA (reference sequence). V lost 5 bases to trimming and J lost 5 bases, with 8 bases between them. The CDR3 covers 11 residues. The CDR3 loop reads CSAVRGDTQYF. The CDR3 coding sequence is TGCAGTGCTGTTCGGGGAGATACGCAGTATTTT.

The chain is built from TRBV6-6 and TRBJ2-7; D may be TRBD1 (6 bases). This CDR3 is built from 12 residues. The germline V gene encodes CDR1 MNHNY and CDR2 SVGAGI (reference sequence). V lost 8 bases to trimming and J lost 5 bases, with 13 bases between them. Here the CDR3 reads CASSTAGDEQYV. CDR3 in DNA: TGTGCCAGCTCGACTGCAGGGGACGAGCAGTACGTC.

The chain combines TRBV5-4 with TRBJ1-1, with D possibly TRBD1 on 6 matching bases. The CDR3 runs 13 residues. Trimming took 2 bases from V and 4 from J, leaving 9 bases between them. The V gene's germline CDR1 is SGHNT and CDR2 YYREEE (reference sequence). CDR3 region: CASSLGGPTEAFF. DNA for the CDR3: TGTGCCAGCAGCTTAGGGGGTCCCACTGAAGCTTTCTTT. Combining the CDR3 with reference TRBV5-4 and TRBJ1-1 gives the whole variable domain ETGVTQSPTHLIKTRGQQVTLRCSSQSGHNTVSWYQQALGQGPQFIFQYYREEENGRGNFPPRFSGLQFPNYSSELNVNALELDDSALYLCASSLGGPTEAFFGQGTRLTVV.

This clone has only one observation. The chain recombines TRBV20-1 with TRBJ2-5, with 8 bases that match TRBD1. The CDR3 covers 14 residues. The ends lost 3 bases at V and 5 bases at J; junction bases unmatched: 8. Per the germline V gene, CDR1 is DFQATT and CDR2 is SNEGSKA (reference sequence). This CDR3 is CSASLGRGRETQYF. The CDR3 DNA reads TGCAGTGCTAGTTTGGGCAGGGGGCGTGAGACCCAGTACTTC.

This clone showed up just once. The CDR3 nucleotides read TGTGCCAGCAGCGCGAGAGCCGGGACAGGGGTAAGCGAGCAGTACTTC. Its protein is CASSARAGTGVSEQYF. This sequence joins TRBV7-3 and TRBJ2-7; 10 bases match TRBD1. Looked up from germline, CDR1 is SGHTA and CDR2 is FQGTGA. There are 16 residues in the CDR3. Unmatched junction bases numbered 13, after V lost 5 bases and J lost 6 bases. Combining the CDR3 with reference TRBV7-3 and TRBJ2-7 gives the whole variable domain GAGVSQTPSNKVTEKGKYVELRCDPISGHTALYWYRQSLGQGPEFLIYFQGTGAADDSGLPNDRFFAVRPEGSVSTLKIQRTERGDSAVYLCASSARAGTGVSEQYFGPGTRLTVT.

The CDR3 protein is CASSPRQGNYGYTF. The CDR3 DNA sequence: TGTGCCAGCAGTCCCCGACAGGGGAACTATGGCTACACCTTC. The chain combines TRBV28 with TRBJ1-2; 8 bases agree with TRBD1. CDR3 length: 14 amino acids. V lost 5 bases, J lost 2 bases, and 4 bases stayed unmatched. Germline values: CDR1 MDHEN, CDR2 SYDVKM.

This clone was counted a single time. The chain links TRBV19 to TRBJ2-2, with 16 bases lining up with TRBD2. CDR3 length equals 16 residues. Looked up from germline, CDR1 is LNHDA and CDR2 is SQIVND (reference sequence). Losses at the gene ends were 7 bases for V and 3 bases for J; bases not matched to a gene: 2. CDR3 region: CASKGLAGGDTGELFF. CDR3 DNA sequence: TGTGCCAGTAAGGGACTAGCGGGAGGGGACACCGGGGAGCTGTTTTTT.

This chain joins TRBV2 and TRBJ2-2, with D possibly being TRBD2 (6 bases). The germline V and J ends were trimmed by 11 bases and 2 bases, with 15 bases remaining between them. The V gene's germline CDR1 is SNHLY and CDR2 FYNNEI. The CDR3 sequence is 14 residues long. DNA for the CDR3: TGTGCCGGAGGGCTGGATGGAAACACCGGGGAGCTGTTTTTT. Translated: CAGGLDGNTGELFF.

This chain links TRBV7-8 with TRBJ1-1; D is undetermined. Trimming cost V 5 bases and J 3 bases, with 16 bases left between them. The CDR3 length is 15 residues. Germline CDR1 SGHVS, CDR2 FQNEAQ. The CDR3, as DNA: TGTGCCAGCAGCCGAGAAGGCGGGAGATACACTGAAGCTTTCTTT. Translated: CASSREGGRYTEAFF.

V is TRBV5-4 and J is TRBJ2-3; 11 positions match TRBD2. Germline-derived CDR1 and CDR2 are SGHNT and YYREEE (reference sequence). The length of the CDR3 is 16 residues. The V and J ends lost 4 bases and 3 bases, in that order; junction bases with no gene match: 7. CDR3 in amino acids: CASSRRTSGRTDTQYF. CDR3 coding DNA: TGTGCCAGCAGCAGACGGACTAGCGGGCGGACAGATACGCAGTATTTT.

This clone was detected a few times. This rearrangement joins TRBV27 to TRBJ2-5; 8 bases match TRBD2. CDR3 length: 14 amino acids. Germline V gives CDR1 MNHEY, CDR2 SMNVEV (reference sequence). V trimming: 5 bases; J trimming: 4 bases; junction bases outside the gene matches: 6. The CDR3 bases are TGTGCCAGCAGTCCCGGGGGGGTCCGAGAGACCCAGTACTTC. Amino acid sequence: CASSPGGVRETQYF.

The chain has TRBV7-2 and TRBJ2-2; D unclear. V was pared by 5 bases and J by 8 bases, with 9 bases between. CDR1 is SGHTA and CDR2 is FQGNSA in the germline V gene. The CDR3 sequence is 12 residues long. The CDR3 is CASSLRWGELFF. DNA of the CDR3: TGTGCCAGCAGCCTCCGGTGGGGGGAGCTGTTTTTT.

V gene TRBV5-8 combines with J gene TRBJ1-1; possibly TRBD1 for D (5 bases). The V gene lost 1 base and the J gene lost 6 bases, with 16 bases spanning the gap. There are 15 residues in the CDR3. CDR1 is SGHTS and CDR2 is YDEGEE in the germline V gene. CDR3 loop: CASSLIAGMWAEAFF. CDR3 nucleotides: TGTGCCAGCAGCTTGATCGCAGGGATGTGGGCTGAAGCTTTCTTT. The full variable domain, with the rest looked up from reference TRBV5-8 and TRBJ1-1, is EAGVTQSPTHLIKTRGQQATLRCSPISGHTSVYWYQQALGLGLQFLLWYDEGEERNRGNFPPRFSGRQFPNYSSELNVNALELEDSALYLCASSLIAGMWAEAFFGQGTRLTVV.

This chain links TRBV21-1 with TRBJ2-7; the D call TRBD2 from the table was never checked on the DNA. TRBV21-1 counts as a pseudogene. The CDR3 runs 16 residues. The chain's CDR3 is CASSKGKRAGVEEQYV. CDR3 in DNA: TGTGCCAGCAGCAAAGGAAAGCGCGCGGGGGTTGAGGAGCAGTACGTC.